These 13 T cell receptor beta chains were all obtained from the same sample, sequenced in a study of shared clonotypes between healthy human individuals. The protocol was immunoSEQ multiplex PCR, while the TCRdb copy is restricted to in-frame clones and leaves out a portion. The sample lists about 2.5 million clones, less than 95% occurring once. Sequenced input: naive CD4+ T cells from PBMCs. Stated subset: CD45RA+ positively selected. These receptors came from a man aged 18 to 30 in good health. Some clones in this sample may be carry-over from other donors' samples.

The chain has TRBV19 and TRBJ2-2; 8 bases agree with TRBD1. Germline V gene sequence: CDR1 LNHDA, CDR2 SQIVND (reference sequence). The CDR3 is 19 residues long. The V segment lost 1 base and the J segment 1 base; nucleotides outside the gene matches: 11. For the CDR3, the DNA is TGTGCCAGTAGTATAGGACTGGGGGAAGGGACAGGGAACACCGGGGAGCTGTTTTTT. This translates into CASSIGLGEGTGNTGELFF.

V is TRBV11-2 and J is TRBJ2-7, with 16 bases fitting TRBD2. Germline V gene data show CDR1 as SGHAT and CDR2 as FQNNGV. This CDR3 contains 19 residues. J was trimmed by 7 bases and V by 5 bases; bases with no gene match: 17. This chain's CDR3 is CASSPNAGLAGGPLREQYF. The CDR3 DNA sequence: TGTGCCAGCAGCCCCAACGCGGGACTAGCGGGAGGGCCCCTGCGGGAGCAGTACTTC.

Concerning this clone itself: Other DNA sequences in the same sample also yield this CDR3. The gene calls are TRBV7-3 and TRBJ2-2; D ambiguous. Per the germline V gene, CDR1 is SGHTA and CDR2 is FQGTGA. The CDR3 totals 14 residues. V shed 1 base and J shed 1 base, with 4 bases lying between them. The CDR3 DNA follows: TGTGCCAGCAGCTTAATACAGAACACCGGGGAGCTGTTTTTT. Translating it yields CASSLIQNTGELFF.

J is TRBJ2-3 and V is TRBV4-2; TRBD2 aligns across 11 bases. Germline V gene sequence: CDR1 LGHNA, CDR2 YNFKEQ. V dropped 8 bases and J dropped 4; count of bases not matched to a gene: 11. The CDR3 totals 16 residues. DNA of the CDR3: TGTGCCAGCGGTAGACTAGCGGGAACGGGGTCAGATACGCAGTATTTT. This sequence encodes CASGRLAGTGSDTQYF.

On this clone: This CDR3 is also generated by other DNA sequences in the sample. The chain couples TRBV28 to TRBJ2-7, with TRBD2 identical over 9 bases. CDR3 length: 15 amino acids. Trimming took 5 bases from V and 0 from J; bases not matched to a gene: 5. Germline V gene sequence: CDR1 MDHEN, CDR2 SYDVKM. The CDR3 region is CASSPSGRSSYEQYF. The CDR3 nucleotides are TGTGCCAGCAGTCCGAGCGGGAGGTCCTCCTACGAGCAGTACTTC.

The chain recombines TRBV5-4 with TRBJ1-1, with 7 bases that match TRBD1. Unmatched junction bases numbered 11, after V lost 3 bases and J lost 6 bases. This CDR3 is 15 amino acids long. Germline lookup yields CDR1 SGHNT and CDR2 YYREEE (reference sequence). Here the CDR3 reads CASSSPRDSLSEAFF. As DNA, the CDR3 is TGTGCCAGCAGCTCCCCCCGGGACAGTTTGTCTGAAGCTTTCTTT.

The chain uses TRBV27 and TRBJ1-2; D possibly corresponds to TRBD1 (5 bases). The CDR3 runs 14 residues. Germline values: CDR1 MNHEY, CDR2 SMNVEV (reference sequence). Trimming stripped 2 bases from V and 6 bases from J, with 13 bases between. CDR3 coding DNA: TGTGCCAGCAGTTTACGGGGGGGTAAGGATGGCTACACCTTC. It encodes CASSLRGGKDGYTF.

CDR3 sequence reads: CASSLDGGGSYNEQFF. DNA of the CDR3: TGTGCCAGCAGTTTAGACGGGGGCGGGAGCTACAATGAGCAGTTCTTC. The genes are TRBV27 and TRBJ2-1; maybe TRBD2 (7 bases). Trimming left V 2 bases short and J 3 bases short, with 14 bases between. This CDR3 region has 16 residues. Germline CDR1 MNHEY, CDR2 SMNVEV (reference sequence).

The V call is TRBV2, the J call TRBJ2-5; 12 positions match TRBD2. The CDR3 totals 16 residues. J was trimmed by 1 base and V by 6 bases; bases with no gene match: 6. Germline V CDR1 and CDR2: SNHLY, FYNNEI. CDR3 bases: TGTGCCAGCAGCCTCCTGACTAGCGGGGGCCAAGAGACCCAGTACTTC. It specifies CASSLLTSGGQETQYF.

This chain joins TRBV10-1 and TRBJ2-7; 8 bases line up with TRBD1. The CDR3 contains 12 residues. The V segment lost 10 bases and the J segment 5 bases; nucleotides outside the gene matches: 7. In germline, CDR1 is WNHNN, CDR2 SYGVQD (reference sequence). CDR3 sequence: CATPDRDHEQYF. The CDR3 region has the DNA TGCGCCACCCCGGACAGGGACCACGAGCAGTACTTC.

This clone has just a few counts. Other DNA sequences in this specimen translate into the identical CDR3. The V call is TRBV18, the J call TRBJ1-1; D unclear. This CDR3 has 11 residues. The V gene's germline CDR1 is KGHSH and CDR2 LQKENI. With 3 bases removed from V and 2 bases from J, the gap between germline ends came to 1 base. The CDR3 nucleotides read TGTGCCAGCTCACCTAACACTGAAGCTTTCTTT. It is translated as CASSPNTEAFF.

The gene calls are TRBV19 and TRBJ1-1, with D maybe TRBD1 (5 bases). CDR1 is LNHDA and CDR2 is SQIVND in the germline V gene (reference sequence). CDR3 size: 17 residues. Trimming left V 4 bases short and J 1 base short, with 19 bases between. CDR3 in amino acids: CASSKAPGRQKNTEAFF. CDR3 DNA: TGTGCCAGTAGTAAAGCCCCGGGACGGCAGAAGAACACTGAAGCTTTCTTT. The whole variable domain, remainder taken from reference TRBV19 and TRBJ1-1, is DGGITQSPKYLFRKEGQNVTLSCEQNLNHDAMYWYRQDPGQGLRLIYYSQIVNDFQKGDIAEGYSVSREKKESFPLTVTSAQKNPTAFYLCASSKAPGRQKNTEAFFGQGTRLTVV.

This chain joins TRBV5-6 and TRBJ2-5; 8 bases fit TRBD1. Germline V gene sequence: CDR1 SGHDT, CDR2 YYEEEE. The CDR3 is 16 residues long. The V segment lost 1 base and the J segment 5 bases; nucleotides outside the gene matches: 10. The chain's CDR3 is CASSLRAGGALETQYF. In DNA form, the CDR3 reads TGTGCCAGCAGCTTGCGGGCAGGGGGCGCTTTGGAGACCCAGTACTTC.